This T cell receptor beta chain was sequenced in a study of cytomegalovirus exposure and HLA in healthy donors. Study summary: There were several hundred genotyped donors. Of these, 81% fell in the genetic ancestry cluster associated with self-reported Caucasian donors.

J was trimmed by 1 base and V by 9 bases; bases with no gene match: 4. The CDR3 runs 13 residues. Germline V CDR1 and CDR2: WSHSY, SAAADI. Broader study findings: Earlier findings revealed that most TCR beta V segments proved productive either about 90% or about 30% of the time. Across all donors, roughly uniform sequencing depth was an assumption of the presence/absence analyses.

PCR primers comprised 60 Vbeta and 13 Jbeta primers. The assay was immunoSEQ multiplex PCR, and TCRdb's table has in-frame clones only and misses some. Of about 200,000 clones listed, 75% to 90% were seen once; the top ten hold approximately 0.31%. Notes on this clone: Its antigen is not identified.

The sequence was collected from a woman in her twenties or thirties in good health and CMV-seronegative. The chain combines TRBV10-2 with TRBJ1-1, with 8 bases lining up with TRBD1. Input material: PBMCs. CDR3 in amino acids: CASEGQANTEAFF. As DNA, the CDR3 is TGCGCCAGTGAGGGACAGGCGAACACTGAAGCTTTCTTT.